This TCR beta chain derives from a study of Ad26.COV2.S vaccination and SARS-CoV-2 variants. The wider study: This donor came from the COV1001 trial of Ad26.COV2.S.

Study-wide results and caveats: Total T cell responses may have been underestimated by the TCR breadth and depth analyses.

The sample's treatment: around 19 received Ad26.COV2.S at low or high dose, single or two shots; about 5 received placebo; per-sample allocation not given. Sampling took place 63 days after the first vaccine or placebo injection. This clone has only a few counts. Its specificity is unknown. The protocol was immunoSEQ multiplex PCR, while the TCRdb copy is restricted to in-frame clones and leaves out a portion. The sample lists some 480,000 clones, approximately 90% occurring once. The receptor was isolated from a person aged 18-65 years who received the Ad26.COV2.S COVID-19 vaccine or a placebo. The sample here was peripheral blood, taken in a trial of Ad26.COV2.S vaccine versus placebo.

CDR3 nucleotide sequence: TGTGCCAGCAGCCCAGGCTACGAGCAGTACTTC. Protein sequence: CASSPGYEQYF. The rearrangement joins TRBV14 to TRBJ2-7, with D unresolved. This CDR3 comprises 11 residues. The germline V gene has CDR1 SGHDN and CDR2 FVKESK. V was cut by 4 bases and J by 3 bases, with 4 bases left in between. Combining the CDR3 with reference TRBV14 and TRBJ2-7 gives the whole variable domain EAGVTQFPSHSVIEKGQTVTLRCDPISGHDNLYWYRRVMGKEIKFLLHFVKESKQDESGMPNNRFLAERTGGTYSTLKVQPAELEDSGVYFCASSPGYEQYFGPGTRLTVT.